A single sample is the source of the 13 T cell receptor beta chains below, sequenced in a study of regulatory and conventional T cells in RAG deficiency. Here immunoSEQ multiplex PCR was the method, and the copy in TCRdb shows in-frame clones only, minus some. The profile shows roughly 32,000 clones, over 75% of them singletons. This sample was also put to use in a study of regulatory T cells. This second report adds: Primers: 52 TRBV forward and 13 TRBJ reverse.

The specimen sequenced was CD8+ T cells sorted from blood. The origin of the receptors is a human donor in good health.

A note on this clone: The same CDR3 can be traced to other DNA sequences in this sample. Here the CDR3 reads CASSVASSSYEQYF. CDR3 DNA: TGTGCCAGCAGCGTAGCTAGTAGCTCCTACGAGCAGTACTTC. V gene TRBV9 combines with J gene TRBJ2-7; no definite D call. Germline values: CDR1 SGDLS, CDR2 YYNGEE. Trimming removed 0 bases from V and 0 bases from J, with 7 bases in between. The CDR3 covers 14 residues.

V and J are TRBV5-6 and TRBJ2-7; TRBD1 agrees at 7 bases. V shed 4 bases, J shed 3 bases, and the junction held 10 bases outside the gene matches. The germline V gene encodes CDR1 SGHDT and CDR2 YYEEEE. The CDR3 contains 15 residues. The CDR3 sequence is CASSGSEDRHYEQYF. CDR3 nucleotide sequence: TGTGCCAGCAGCGGATCGGAGGACAGGCACTACGAGCAGTACTTC.

This chain's CDR3 is CASSQDMSGRAFRGNEQFF. For the CDR3, the DNA is TGTGCCAGCAGCCAAGACATGAGCGGGAGGGCCTTTCGCGGGAATGAGCAGTTCTTC. This chain joins TRBV14 and TRBJ2-1; TRBD2 matches 10 bases. Trimming at V came to 0 bases and at J to 7 bases, leaving 15 bases not matched to a gene. The CDR3 is 19 amino acids. CDR1 and CDR2 from the germline V gene are SGHDN and FVKESK.

The chain combines TRBV18 with TRBJ1-5, with no clear D. Germline V gives CDR1 KGHSH, CDR2 LQKENI. V was cut by 3 bases and J by 1 base, with 10 bases left in between. The CDR3 loop spans 15 amino acids. DNA of the CDR3: TGTGCCAGCTCACCGATGCGGGCCAGCAATCAGCCCCAGCATTTT. This codes for CASSPMRASNQPQHF.

The genes are TRBV2 and TRBJ1-2; TRBD1 matches 8 bases. Germline CDR1 reads SNHLY; CDR2 reads FYNNEI. The junction had 13 bases not matched to a gene; V was cut back by 5 bases and J by 11 bases. The CDR3 loop spans 14 amino acids. In DNA, the CDR3 is TGTGCCAGCAGTCCGGGACAGGAGATCTATCGATACACCTTC. This encodes CASSPGQEIYRYTF.

In its sample, this clone was seen once. The chain has TRBV6-5 and TRBJ2-1, with 7 nucleotides matching TRBD2. V lost 8 bases, J lost 2 bases, and 6 bases stayed unmatched. CDR1 is MNHEY and CDR2 is SVGAGI in the germline V gene. The CDR3 is made up of 14 amino acids. The CDR3 coding sequence is TGTGCCAGCGGTGATAGCGGGCCCTACAATGAGCAGTTCTTC. It codes for CASGDSGPYNEQFF.

The chain recombines TRBV11-1 with TRBJ2-5; D is unresolved. The CDR3 spans 13 residues. Trimming cost V 1 base and J 1 base, with 4 bases left between them. Germline CDR1 reads SGHAT; CDR2 reads FQDESV (reference sequence). The CDR3 sequence: CASSLGIQETQYF. The CDR3 nucleotides are TGTGCCAGCAGCTTAGGTATCCAAGAGACCCAGTACTTC.

This sequence joins TRBV4-2 and TRBJ2-7; D is perhaps TRBD1 or TRBD2 (5 bases each). Per germline, CDR1 LGHNA and CDR2 YNFKEQ. The V gene lost 0 bases and the J gene lost 3 bases, with 21 bases spanning the gap. The CDR3 is made up of 18 amino acids. CDR3 protein: CASSQDWRFEGMGYEQYF. The CDR3 DNA sequence: TGTGCCAGCAGCCAAGATTGGAGGTTTGAGGGGATGGGCTACGAGCAGTACTTC.

This chain connects TRBV18 to TRBJ1-1, with D perhaps TRBD1 (6 bases). Germline CDR1 reads KGHSH; CDR2 reads LQKENI. This CDR3 spans 15 amino acids. V dropped 3 bases and J dropped 4 bases, with 15 bases sitting between them. The CDR3 here is CASSPWTGGPTEAFF. CDR3 nucleotide sequence: TGTGCCAGCTCACCTTGGACGGGGGGGCCCACTGAAGCTTTCTTT. Supplemented by reference TRBV18 and TRBJ1-1, the full variable domain reads NAGVMQNPRHLVRRRGQEARLRCSPMKGHSHVYWYRQLPEEGLKFMVYLQKENIIDESGMPKERFSAEFPKEGPSILRIQQVVRGDSAAYFCASSPWTGGPTEAFFGQGTRLTVV.

This CDR3 reads CASSEWSGTTNYGYTF. As DNA, the CDR3 is TGTGCCAGCAGTGAATGGTCAGGGACGACTAACTATGGCTACACCTTC. The chain links TRBV6-1 to TRBJ1-2; D possibly corresponds to TRBD1 (5 bases). Trimming shortened V by 2 bases and J by 0 bases, and 13 bases separated the two germline ends. The germline V gene encodes CDR1 MNHNS and CDR2 SASEGT. The CDR3 length is 16 residues.

The chain has TRBV5-1 and TRBJ1-1, with D unclear. Germline V lookup: CDR1 SGHRS, CDR2 YFSETQ. The CDR3 is 14 amino acids. The germline V and J ends were trimmed by 2 bases and 4 bases, with 12 bases remaining between them. The CDR3 sequence is CASSLNGEGTEAFF. CDR3 bases: TGCGCCAGCAGCTTAAACGGGGAAGGCACTGAAGCTTTCTTT.

This chain connects TRBV5-1 to TRBJ2-3; no clear D. Trimming removed 2 bases at V and 0 bases at J, with 13 bases between. The CDR3 length is 16 residues. From germline, CDR1 is SGHRS and CDR2 YFSETQ. The CDR3 loop reads CASSFQSASSTDTQYF. The CDR3 DNA reads as TGCGCCAGCAGCTTCCAGAGCGCCTCTAGCACAGATACGCAGTATTTT.

This chain uses TRBV9 with TRBJ2-3; unclear D gene. Trimming pared 1 base from V and 0 bases from J, leaving 9 bases between. CDR3 length equals 15 residues. The germline CDR1 and CDR2 sequences are SGDLS and YYNGEE. The CDR3 reads CASSVWGISTDTQYF. The CDR3 DNA reads as TGTGCCAGCAGCGTATGGGGAATTAGCACAGATACGCAGTATTTT.